This is a list of T cell receptor beta chains from one sample in a study of shared clonotypes between healthy human individuals. The repertoire was sequenced with immunoSEQ multiplex PCR; TCRdb's copy has only in-frame clones and lacks some. This repertoire shows a few million clones, nearly 97% found once; its top ten account for 0.1% to 0.15%. Sequencing was done on a sample of naive CD4+ T cells sorted from blood. The receptors originated from a man younger than 35 in good health. Each CDR3 is given with its conserved first and last residue. The D gene is left open where the match is weak.

V gene: TRBV6-1; J gene: TRBJ1-3; D gene: -; CDR3 protein: CASSESGPTSGNTIYF
V gene: TRBV28; J gene: TRBJ2-1; D gene: TRBD1; CDR3 protein: CASRTPGGSYNEQFF
V gene: TRBV9; J gene: TRBJ1-6; D gene: -; CDR3 protein: CASSLGEVYNSPLHF
V gene: TRBV7-9; J gene: TRBJ1-5; D gene: -; CDR3 protein: CASSPGTDQPQHF
V gene: TRBV30; J gene: TRBJ1-2; D gene: -; CDR3 protein: CSLRYGAYGYTF
V gene: TRBV6-1; J gene: TRBJ2-1; D gene: -; CDR3 protein: CASSAGVGVTNNEQFF
V gene: TRBV6-5; J gene: TRBJ1-1; D gene: -; CDR3 protein: CAIGQATEAFF
V gene: TRBV28; J gene: TRBJ1-3; D gene: -; CDR3 protein: CASSLQGFENTIYF
V gene: TRBV6-5; J gene: TRBJ2-5; D gene: -; CDR3 protein: CASKRQSETQYF
V gene: TRBV5-4; J gene: TRBJ2-7; D gene: -; CDR3 protein: CASSEVLSMGEQYF
V gene: TRBV2; J gene: TRBJ1-1; D gene: -; CDR3 protein: CASSVRGTEAFF
V gene: TRBV5-4; J gene: TRBJ2-3; D gene: -; CDR3 protein: CASTPVTLGDTQYF
V gene: TRBV2; J gene: TRBJ1-1; D gene: -; CDR3 protein: CASRDNKRDTDF
V gene: TRBV7-9; J gene: TRBJ1-2; D gene: -; CDR3 protein: CASSLATGTTNYGYTF
V gene: TRBV5-1; J gene: TRBJ2-7; D gene: -; CDR3 protein: CASSLIPGTYQIYEQYF
V gene: TRBV27; J gene: TRBJ1-2; D gene: -; CDR3 protein: CASSRGHLGTGYTF
V gene: TRBV2; J gene: TRBJ1-6; D gene: -; CDR3 protein: CASTRGPGSPLHF
V gene: TRBV6-1; J gene: TRBJ1-5; D gene: -; CDR3 protein: CASSDSGLVNQPQHF
V gene: TRBV7-9; J gene: TRBJ2-7; D gene: TRBD2; CDR3 protein: CASSFSGGYEQYF
V gene: TRBV10-3; J gene: TRBJ2-7; D gene: -; CDR3 protein: CAISESLVTYEQYF
V gene: TRBV6-5; J gene: TRBJ1-5; D gene: -; CDR3 protein: CASSRGQQNQPQHF
V gene: TRBV9; J gene: TRBJ2-7; D gene: -; CDR3 protein: CASSVDGGTSSGHEQYF
V gene: TRBV6-5; J gene: TRBJ1-6; D gene: -; CDR3 protein: CASSRGQSDSPLHF